These 11 T cell receptor beta chains were sequenced from one sample in a study of identical twins. MiXCR was run by TCRdb on the 5' RACE reads, yielding one entry per CDR3 protein. Here the sample spans 300,000 to 400,000 distinct CDR3 sequences, approximately 13% being singletons. These data also featured in a second study, about yellow fever vaccine responses in identical twins.

Sequenced material: CD8+ T cells sorted from blood. These receptors were obtained from a young woman in good health.

This clonotype has just one count. The chain uses TRBV18 and TRBJ1-1; 8 nucleotides align to TRBD1. This CDR3 is 18 amino acids long. J lost 2 bases, V lost 2 bases, and 13 bases had no gene match. CDR1 is KGHSH, CDR2 LQKENI, per germline. CDR3 sequence: CASSPETIWDRSNTEAFF. The CDR3 DNA is TGTGCCAGCTCACCAGAGACAATTTGGGACAGGAGTAACACTGAAGCTTTCTTT.

This clonotype appeared a few times. The chain has TRBV20-1 and TRBJ2-5; either TRBD1 or TRBD2 may fit D (5 bases each). Trimming stripped 2 bases from V and 0 bases from J, with 10 bases between. Germline assignment: CDR1 DFQATT and CDR2 SNEGSKA (reference sequence). This CDR3 is built from 14 residues. The CDR3 reads CSARRDGYQETQYF. For the CDR3, the DNA is TGCAGTGCTAGACGGGACGGATACCAAGAGACCCAGTACTTC.

The CDR3 region has the DNA TGTGCCAGCAGTTACTCTGGGGTAGGGAACACTGAAGCTTTCTTT. Its translation is CASSYSGVGNTEAFF. The rearrangement links TRBV6-5 to TRBJ1-1; D remains unclear. Germline values: CDR1 MNHEY, CDR2 SVGAGI. V was shortened by 0 bases and J by 1 base, with 9 bases between the two germline ends. The CDR3 consists of 15 residues.

This clonotype has only a few counts. The chain uses TRBV12-3 or TRBV12-4 and TRBJ2-1; 7 nucleotides agree with TRBD2. The junction had 7 bases not matched to a gene; V was cut back by 5 bases and J by 6 bases. The CDR3 is 14 amino acids. The DNA of the CDR3 is TGTGCCAGCAGTGATAGCGGGCCCACCAATGAGCAGTTCTTC. This gives the protein CASSDSGPTNEQFF.

V is TRBV6-5 and J is TRBJ2-2; D is uncertain. CDR3 length: 13 residues. Germline V lookup: CDR1 MNHEY, CDR2 SVGAGI. V lost 0 bases and J 8 bases, leaving 7 bases between the germline ends. The chain's CDR3 is CASSYSAMGELFF. Written as DNA, the CDR3 is TGTGCCAGCAGTTACTCGGCTATGGGGGAGCTGTTTTTT.

The chain links TRBV10-3 to TRBJ2-7, with 7 bases aligning to TRBD1. After removal of 4 bases from V and 1 base from J, the junction contained 7 bases not matched to a gene. This CDR3 has 15 residues. Germline V CDR1 and CDR2: ENHRY, SYGVKD. Written as DNA, the CDR3 is TGTGCCATCAGTGTTACAGGGGACATTTCCTACGAGCAGTACTTC. Amino acid sequence: CAISVTGDISYEQYF.

CDR3 residues: CASSFHRTSGSYEQYF. The CDR3 DNA reads TGTGCCAGCAGCTTCCATAGGACTAGCGGGAGTTACGAGCAGTACTTC. V is TRBV5-8 and J is TRBJ2-7, with 13 bases lining up with TRBD2. The CDR3 is made up of 16 amino acids. Per the germline V gene, CDR1 is SGHTS and CDR2 is YDEGEE. V shed 2 bases, J shed 4 bases, and the junction held 6 bases outside the gene matches.

The table lists this clonotype with many counts. The chain links TRBV4-1 to TRBJ2-7; D is undetermined. Trimming took 0 bases from V and 3 from J, leaving 6 bases between them. From germline, CDR1 is MGHRA and CDR2 YSYEKL. This CDR3 region has 13 residues. This chain's CDR3 is CASSQDDHYEQYF. The CDR3 nucleotides read TGCGCCAGCAGCCAAGATGATCACTACGAGCAGTACTTC.

The rearrangement joins TRBV27 to TRBJ1-2; 7 nucleotides match TRBD1. Trimming took 5 bases from V and 0 from J; bases not matched to a gene: 9. Looked up from germline, CDR1 is MNHEY and CDR2 is SMNVEV (reference sequence). The CDR3 covers 16 residues. CDR3 bases: TGTGCCAGCAGTGCCACAGGGGTCTCAACTAACTATGGCTACACCTTC. Its translation: CASSATGVSTNYGYTF.

The CDR3 loop reads CATSRARGPTDTQYF. CDR3 nucleotides: TGTGCCACCAGCAGGGCCAGAGGGCCTACAGATACGCAGTATTTT. The chain links TRBV15 to TRBJ2-3; the D gene is possibly TRBD2 (5 bases). The CDR3 totals 15 residues. Trimming cost V 3 bases and J 3 bases, with 13 bases left between them. CDR1 and CDR2 from the germline V gene are LNHNV and YYDKDF (reference sequence). Using reference TRBV15 and TRBJ2-3 for the parts outside the CDR3, the full variable domain is DAMVIQNPRYQVTQFGKPVTLSCSQTLNHNVMYWYQQKSSQAPKLLFHYYDKDFNNEADTPDNFQSRRPNTSFCFLDIRSPGLGDTAMYLCATSRARGPTDTQYFGPGTRLTVL.

The chain joins TRBV20-1 to TRBJ2-7, with D uncertain. Germline V gene sequence: CDR1 DFQATT, CDR2 SNEGSKA (reference sequence). The V end lost 4 bases, the J end lost 3 bases, and 7 bases lay between the germline ends. The CDR3 is 11 amino acids. CDR3 nucleotide sequence: TGCAGTGCTACCTCGATCTACGAGCAGTACGTC. Its translation is CSATSIYEQYV.